The clone carrying this T cell receptor beta chain was observed many times. The data were taken from a study of T cells in Graves' hyperthyroidism and ophthalmopathy. The TCR beta CDR3 regions underwent amplification using RNA transcripts as the source. Using the HTBI primer set, a first-round RT-PCR was run on the TCR CDR3. TCRdb fed the multiplex PCR reads into MiXCR, producing one record per CDR3 protein. The table includes about 410,000 distinct CDR3 sequences, about 14% detected once. Active moderate-to-severe ophthalmopathy, Clinical Activity Score at least 3, NOSPECS at least 4, under 3 months' duration. Sequenced material: blood. The source is a man aged 18 to 35 with Graves' ophthalmopathy.

The CDR3 bases are TGTGCCAGCAGTCCTAGCGGGAGGTCCTACAATGAGCAGTTCTTC. Translation gives CASSPSGRSYNEQFF. J is TRBJ2-1 and V is TRBV2; 11 bases fit TRBD2. The germline gives CDR1 SNHLY, CDR2 FYNNEI. This CDR3 has 15 amino acids. V was pared by 5 bases and J by 1 base, with 1 base of the junction left unmatched.